These T cell receptor beta chains were read from a single sample in a study of cytomegalovirus exposure and HLA in healthy donors. The protocol was immunoSEQ multiplex PCR, while the TCRdb copy is restricted to in-frame clones and leaves out a portion. The table lists around 130,000 clones, roughly 83% of them singletons, with about 2% in the top ten. The sequencing input was PBMCs. Receptors originate from a young man in good health and CMV-seronegative. Each CDR3 is given with its conserved first and last residue. D genes are given only for firm matches. The size of a clone is reported for some rows only, either as once, few or many, or as a class for expanded clones.

TRBJ1-4 | TRBD1 | TRBV5-1 | NA | CASSLGGARGEKLFF | TGCGCCAGCAGCTTAGGGGGCGCCCGGGGTGAAAAACTGTTTTTT
TRBJ2-7 | NA | TRBV7-2 | NA | CASSLTFRQEQYF | TGTGCCAGCAGCCTAACCTTCAGACAGGAGCAGTACTTC
TRBJ2-5 | TRBD2 | TRBV7-9 | once | CASSLDRTSGQETQYF | TGTGCCAGCAGCTTAGATAGGACTAGCGGCCAAGAGACCCAGTACTTC
TRBJ1-2 | NA | TRBV11-2 | NA | CASSLVTGGYTF | TGTGCCAGCAGCTTAGTGACGGGAGGCTACACCTTC
TRBJ2-5 | TRBD2 | TRBV29-1 | NA | CSVPLYETSEETQYF | TGCAGCGTACCGCTGTACGAGACTAGCGAAGAGACCCAGTACTTC
TRBJ1-3 | NA | TRBV4-1 | NA | CASSQDRGNTIYF | TGCGCCAGCAGCCAAGATCGGGGTAACACCATATATTTT
TRBJ1-1 | NA | TRBV12-5 | NA | CASGKQDPNTEAFF | TGTGCTAGTGGTAAACAGGACCCGAACACTGAAGCTTTCTTT
TRBJ2-1 | TRBD2 | TRBV19 | NA | CASSISLAGVIPGKVEQFF | TGTGCCAGTAGTATAAGTCTAGCGGGAGTCATCCCGGGGAAGGTTGAGCAGTTCTTC
TRBJ2-1 | TRBD2 | TRBV29-1 | NA | CSVTISAGNSYNEQFF | TGCAGCGTGACGATATCAGCGGGAAACTCCTACAATGAGCAGTTCTTC
TRBJ2-5 | NA | TRBV7-9 | NA | CASSYYALGPQETQYF | TGTGCCAGCAGCTATTATGCACTGGGCCCCCAAGAGACCCAGTACTTC
TRBJ1-3 | TRBD1 | TRBV5-6 | few | CASSFAGGASGNTIYF | TGTGCCAGCAGCTTTGCAGGGGGCGCTTCTGGAAACACCATATATTTT
TRBJ1-6 | NA | TRBV14 | NA | CASSHTTGTGSPLHF | TGTGCCAGCAGCCATACTACAGGGACGGGATCACCCCTCCACTTT
TRBJ2-5 | TRBD2 | TRBV13 | NA | CASTLGGTAETQYF | TGTGCCAGCACCCTCGGGGGGACGGCAGAGACCCAGTACTTC
TRBJ2-3 | TRBD1 | TRBV27 | NA | CASSRQGTDTQYF | TGTGCCAGCAGTCGACAGGGGACAGATACGCAGTATTTT
TRBJ2-5 | NA | TRBV6-5 | NA | CASSPGWGDQETQYF | TGTGCCAGCAGCCCTGGGTGGGGAGATCAAGAGACCCAGTACTTC
TRBJ2-7 | NA | TRBV27 | NA | CATRRTLVALSYEQYF | TGTGCCACCAGAAGAACACTAGTTGCACTCTCCTACGAGCAGTACTTC
TRBJ2-5 | NA | TRBV7-7 | once | CASSLSLARVETQYF | TGTGCTAGCAGCTTAAGTTTAGCCAGGGTGGAGACCCAGTACTTC
TRBJ1-3 | NA | TRBV7-9 | NA | CASSLLARAGNTIYF | TGTGCCAGCAGCTTACTCGCCAGGGCTGGAAACACCATATATTTT
TRBJ2-3 | TRBD2 | TRBV19 | NA | CASNAGVWTDTQYF | TGTGCCAGTAACGCGGGAGTTTGGACAGATACGCAGTATTTT
TRBJ2-1 | NA | TRBV28 | NA | CASTWQGTYNEQFF | TGTGCCAGCACATGGCAGGGTACCTACAATGAGCAGTTCTTC
TRBJ1-3 | TRBD1 | TRBV19 | NA | CASKVGQGNTIYF | TGTGCCAGTAAGGTGGGACAGGGGAACACCATATATTTT
TRBJ2-5 | NA | TRBV5-6 | NA | CASSLVGETETQYF | TGTGCCAGCAGCTTGGTTGGGGAGACGGAGACCCAGTACTTC
TRBJ2-3 | NA | TRBV15 | NA | CATSRRAGSGTDTQYF | TGTGCCACCAGCAGGAGGGCAGGTTCTGGCACAGATACGCAGTATTTT
TRBJ2-3 | NA | TRBV7-9 | once | CASSLGLAGTDTQYF | TGTGCCAGCAGCTTAGGGCTAGCTGGGACAGATACGCAGTATTTT
TRBJ1-2 | NA | TRBV30 | NA | CAWSAGGAYGYTF | TGTGCCTGGAGCGCCGGTGGGGCCTATGGCTACACCTTC
TRBJ1-3 | TRBD1 | TRBV2 | NA | CASSVDRGGNTIYF | TGTGCCAGCAGTGTTGACAGGGGTGGAAACACCATATATTTT
TRBJ2-7 | NA | TRBV19 | NA | CASSTGLRGLSSYEQYF | TGTGCCAGTAGTACCGGCCTTCGCGGTCTTAGCTCCTACGAGCAGTACTTC
TRBJ2-1 | TRBD2 | TRBV27 | NA | CASSLSGTKHNEQFF | TGTGCCAGCAGTTTAAGCGGGACTAAACACAATGAGCAGTTCTTC
TRBJ1-1 | NA | TRBV18 | few | CASSPSQRTNTEAFF | TGTGCCAGCTCACCATCCCAGCGGACGAACACTGAAGCTTTCTTT
TRBJ2-5 | NA | TRBV11-3 | NA | CASSLGGLKETQYF | TGTGCCAGCAGCTTAGGAGGACTCAAAGAGACCCAGTACTTC
TRBJ2-7 | NA | TRBV7-9 | NA | CASSSLTDYTYEQYF | TGTGCCAGCAGCTCACTTACGGACTACACCTACGAGCAGTACTTC
TRBJ2-1 | NA | TRBV7-9 | NA | CASNPFGASSYNEQFF | TGTGCCAGCAACCCCTTTGGTGCCAGCTCCTACAATGAGCAGTTCTTC
TRBJ1-4 | TRBD1 | TRBV7-6 | NA | CASSFPGQGAREKLFF | TGTGCCAGCAGCTTCCCCGGACAGGGGGCGCGTGAAAAACTGTTTTTT
TRBJ2-7 | NA | TRBV7-2 | once | CASSLAGVFNEQYF | TGTGCCAGCAGCTTAGCGGGAGTATTCAACGAGCAGTACTTC
TRBJ1-3 | NA | TRBV27 | NA | CASSFRVPGNTIYF | TGTGCCAGCAGTTTCAGGGTGCCTGGAAACACCATATATTTT
TRBJ2-1 | NA | TRBV11-3 | NA | CASSLAPHKAEQFF | TGTGCCAGCAGCTTGGCCCCCCACAAAGCGGAGCAGTTCTTC
TRBJ1-2 | TRBD1 | TRBV19 | NA | CASSTDRGHGYTF | TGTGCCAGTAGTACAGACAGGGGGCACGGCTACACCTTC
TRBJ2-2 | TRBD2 | TRBV7-3 | NA | CASSLLAGAYTGELFF | TGTGCCAGCAGCTTACTTGCGGGAGCATATACCGGGGAGCTGTTTTTT
TRBJ1-1 | NA | TRBV5-6 | NA | CASSLALGGRRDTEAFF | TGTGCCAGCAGCTTGGCCCTCGGGGGTCGGCGAGACACTGAAGCTTTCTTT
TRBJ2-2 | NA | TRBV5-1 | NA | CASIERNTGELFF | TGCGCCAGCATCGAGCGGAACACCGGGGAGCTGTTTTTT
TRBJ1-2 | TRBD1 | TRBV14 | few | CASSPRTGDVGGYTF | TGTGCCAGCAGCCCCCGGACAGGGGATGTTGGTGGCTACACCTTC
TRBJ2-1 | TRBD2 | TRBV7-2 | NA | CASSLSGTSGRVNEQFF | TGTGCCAGCAGCTTAAGCGGAACTAGCGGGAGGGTCAATGAGCAGTTCTTC
TRBJ1-2 | TRBD1 | TRBV28 | NA | CAITTGGTANYGYTF | TGTGCCATCACTACAGGGGGCACAGCTAACTATGGCTACACCTTC
TRBJ1-5 | TRBD1 | TRBV5-1 | NA | CASSPTGGNSNQPQHF | TGCGCCAGCAGCCCTACAGGGGGCAATAGCAATCAGCCCCAGCATTTT
TRBJ1-5 | NA | TRBV27 | few | CASSLLGGEQPQHF | TGTGCCAGCAGTTTATTAGGGGGGGAACAGCCCCAGCATTTT
TRBJ2-1 | TRBD2 | TRBV4-3 | NA | CASSYGLAIYNEQFF | TGCGCCAGCAGCTATGGACTAGCGATCTACAATGAGCAGTTCTTC
TRBJ2-3 | TRBD2 | TRBV4-3 | NA | CASSRLPGGAGGPDTQYF | TGCGCCAGCAGCCGCCTTCCCGGGGGAGCGGGGGGCCCGGATACGCAGTATTTT
TRBJ2-7 | NA | TRBV4-2 | NA | CASSQALPPYEQYF | TGTGCCAGCAGCCAAGCCCTTCCCCCCTACGAGCAGTACTTC
TRBJ2-7 | TRBD2 | TRBV4-3 | once | CASSQDLAGGAYEQYF | TGCGCCAGCAGCCAAGATCTAGCGGGAGGAGCCTACGAGCAGTACTTC
TRBJ1-5 | NA | TRBV28 | once | CASSSQPQHF | TGTGCCAGCAGTAGCCAGCCCCAGCATTTT
TRBJ2-1 | NA | TRBV7-2 | NA | CASSPAGLRHNEQFF | TGTGCCAGCAGCCCGGCGGGACTGAGGCACAATGAGCAGTTCTTC